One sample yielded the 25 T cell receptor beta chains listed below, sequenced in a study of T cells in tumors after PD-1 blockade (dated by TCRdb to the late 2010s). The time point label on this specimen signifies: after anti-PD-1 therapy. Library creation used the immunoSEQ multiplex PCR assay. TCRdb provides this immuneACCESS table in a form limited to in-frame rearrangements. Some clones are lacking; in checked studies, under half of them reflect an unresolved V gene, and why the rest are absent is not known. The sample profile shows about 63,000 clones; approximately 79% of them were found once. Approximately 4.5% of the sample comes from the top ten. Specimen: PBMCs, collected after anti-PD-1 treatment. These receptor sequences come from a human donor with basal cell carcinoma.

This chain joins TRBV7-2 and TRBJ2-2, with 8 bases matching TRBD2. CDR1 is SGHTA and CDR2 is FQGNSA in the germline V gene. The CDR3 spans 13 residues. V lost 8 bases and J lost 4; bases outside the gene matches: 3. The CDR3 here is CASGGGSTGELFF. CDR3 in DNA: TGTGCCAGCGGCGGGGGGTCCACCGGGGAGCTGTTTTTT. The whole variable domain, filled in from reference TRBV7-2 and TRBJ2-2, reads GAGVSQSPSNKVTEKGKDVELRCDPISGHTALYWYRQSLGQGLEFLIYFQGNSAPDKSGLPSDRFSAERTGGSVSTLTIQRTQQEDSAVYLCASGGGSTGELFFGEGSRLTVL.

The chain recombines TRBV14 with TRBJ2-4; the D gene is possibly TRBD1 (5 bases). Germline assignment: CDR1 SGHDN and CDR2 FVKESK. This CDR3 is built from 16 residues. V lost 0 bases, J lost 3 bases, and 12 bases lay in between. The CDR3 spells CASSQDQPGIKNIQYF. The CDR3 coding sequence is TGTGCCAGCAGCCAAGATCAACCAGGGATCAAAAACATTCAGTACTTC. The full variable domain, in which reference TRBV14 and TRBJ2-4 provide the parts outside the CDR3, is EAGVTQFPSHSVIEKGQTVTLRCDPISGHDNLYWYRRVMGKEIKFLLHFVKESKQDESGMPNNRFLAERTGGTYSTLKVQPAELEDSGVYFCASSQDQPGIKNIQYFGAGTRLSVL.

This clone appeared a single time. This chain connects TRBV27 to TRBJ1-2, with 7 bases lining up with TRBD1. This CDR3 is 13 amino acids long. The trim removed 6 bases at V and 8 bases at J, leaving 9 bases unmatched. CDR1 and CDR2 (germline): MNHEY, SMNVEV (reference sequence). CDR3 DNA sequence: TGTGCCAGCAGCGTCGGACTCAGGGGGGGCTACACCTTC. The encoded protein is CASSVGLRGGYTF.

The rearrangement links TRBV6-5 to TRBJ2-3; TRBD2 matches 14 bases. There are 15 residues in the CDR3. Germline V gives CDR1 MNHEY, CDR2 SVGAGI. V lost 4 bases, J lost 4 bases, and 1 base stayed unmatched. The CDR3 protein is CASSLTSGGADTQYF. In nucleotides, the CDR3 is TGTGCCAGCAGTTTGACTAGCGGGGGGGCAGATACGCAGTATTTT.

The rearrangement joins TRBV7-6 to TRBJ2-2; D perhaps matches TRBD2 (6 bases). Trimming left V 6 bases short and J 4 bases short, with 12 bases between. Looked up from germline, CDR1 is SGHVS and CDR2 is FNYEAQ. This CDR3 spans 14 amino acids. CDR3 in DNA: TGTGCCAGCAGTCACGACGGGAGCACCGGGGAGCTGTTTTTT. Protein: CASSHDGSTGELFF.

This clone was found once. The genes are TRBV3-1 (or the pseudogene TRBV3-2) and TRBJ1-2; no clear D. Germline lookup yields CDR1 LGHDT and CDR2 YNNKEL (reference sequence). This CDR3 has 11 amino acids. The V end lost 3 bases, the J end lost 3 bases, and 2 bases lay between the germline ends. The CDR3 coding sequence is TGTGCCAGCAGCCAGGACTATGGCTACACCTTC. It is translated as CASSQDYGYTF.

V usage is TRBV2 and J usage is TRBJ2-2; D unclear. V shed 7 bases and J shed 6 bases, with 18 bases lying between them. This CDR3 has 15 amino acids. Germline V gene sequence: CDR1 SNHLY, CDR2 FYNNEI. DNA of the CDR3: TGTGCCAGCACAAGGCCGGCGTCGAATTCCGGGGAGCTGTTTTTT. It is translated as CASTRPASNSGELFF.

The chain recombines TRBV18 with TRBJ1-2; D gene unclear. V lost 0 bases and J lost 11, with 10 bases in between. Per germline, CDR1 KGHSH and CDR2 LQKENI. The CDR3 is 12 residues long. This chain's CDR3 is CASSPPRGGYTF. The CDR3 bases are TGTGCCAGCTCACCACCGCGGGGTGGGTACACCTTC.

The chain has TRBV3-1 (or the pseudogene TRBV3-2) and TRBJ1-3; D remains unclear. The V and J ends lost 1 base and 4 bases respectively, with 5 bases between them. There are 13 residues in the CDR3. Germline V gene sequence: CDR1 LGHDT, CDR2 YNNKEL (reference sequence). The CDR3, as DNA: TGTGCCAGCAGCCAAGTTTCAGGAAACACCATATATTTT. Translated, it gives CASSQVSGNTIYF.

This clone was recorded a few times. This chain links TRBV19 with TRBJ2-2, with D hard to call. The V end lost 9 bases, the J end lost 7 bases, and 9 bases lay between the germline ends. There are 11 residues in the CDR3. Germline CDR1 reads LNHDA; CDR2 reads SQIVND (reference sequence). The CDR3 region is CASRNSGELFF. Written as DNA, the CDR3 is TGTGCCAGCCGTAATAGCGGGGAGCTGTTTTTT. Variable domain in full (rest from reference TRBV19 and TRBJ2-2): DGGITQSPKYLFRKEGQNVTLSCEQNLNHDAMYWYRQDPGQGLRLIYYSQIVNDFQKGDIAEGYSVSREKKESFPLTVTSAQKNPTAFYLCASRNSGELFFGEGSRLTVL.

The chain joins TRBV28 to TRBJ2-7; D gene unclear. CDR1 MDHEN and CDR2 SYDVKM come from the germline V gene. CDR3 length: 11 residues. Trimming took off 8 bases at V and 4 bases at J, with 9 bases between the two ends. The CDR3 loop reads CASCEKYEQYF. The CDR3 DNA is TGTGCCAGCTGCGAGAAGTACGAGCAGTACTTC.

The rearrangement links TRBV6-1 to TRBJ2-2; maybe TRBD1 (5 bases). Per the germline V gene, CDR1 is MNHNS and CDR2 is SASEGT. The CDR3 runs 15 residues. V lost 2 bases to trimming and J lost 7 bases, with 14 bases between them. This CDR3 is CASSEKPGLGGELFF. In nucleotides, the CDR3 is TGTGCCAGCAGTGAAAAGCCAGGGCTCGGCGGGGAGCTGTTTTTT.

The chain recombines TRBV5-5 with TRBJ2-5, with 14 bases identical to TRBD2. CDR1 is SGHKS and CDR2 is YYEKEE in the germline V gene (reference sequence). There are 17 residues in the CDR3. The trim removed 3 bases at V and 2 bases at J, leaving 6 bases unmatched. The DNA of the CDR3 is TGTGCCAGCAGCTCCGGGACTAGCGGGGGCCATCAAGAGACCCAGTACTTC. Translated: CASSSGTSGGHQETQYF.

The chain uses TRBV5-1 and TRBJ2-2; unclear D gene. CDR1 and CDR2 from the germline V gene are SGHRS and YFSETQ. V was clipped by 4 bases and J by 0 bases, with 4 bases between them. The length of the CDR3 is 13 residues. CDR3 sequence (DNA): TGCGCCAGCAGCCCTCCGAACACCGGGGAGCTGTTTTTT. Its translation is CASSPPNTGELFF.

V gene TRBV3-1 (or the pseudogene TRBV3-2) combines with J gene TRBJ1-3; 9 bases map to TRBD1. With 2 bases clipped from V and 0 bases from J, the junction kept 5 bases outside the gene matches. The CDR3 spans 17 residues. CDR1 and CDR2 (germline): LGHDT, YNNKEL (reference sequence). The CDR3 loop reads CASSQPGQGRSGNTIYF. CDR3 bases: TGTGCCAGCAGCCAACCTGGACAGGGGCGCTCTGGAAACACCATATATTTT.

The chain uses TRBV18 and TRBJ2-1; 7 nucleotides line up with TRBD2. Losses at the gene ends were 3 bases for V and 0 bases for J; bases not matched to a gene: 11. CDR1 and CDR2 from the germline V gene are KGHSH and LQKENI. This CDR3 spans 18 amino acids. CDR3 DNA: TGTGCCAGCTCACCGGGAGGGAGCGGGCGAAGCTCCTACAATGAGCAGTTCTTC. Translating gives CASSPGGSGRSSYNEQFF.

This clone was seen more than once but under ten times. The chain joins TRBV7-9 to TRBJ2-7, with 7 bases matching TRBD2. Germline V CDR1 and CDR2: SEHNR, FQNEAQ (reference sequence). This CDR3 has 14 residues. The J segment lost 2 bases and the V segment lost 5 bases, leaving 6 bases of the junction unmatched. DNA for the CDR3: TGTGCCAGCAGCCCCCGGGACTACACCTACGAGCAGTACTTC. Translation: CASSPRDYTYEQYF.

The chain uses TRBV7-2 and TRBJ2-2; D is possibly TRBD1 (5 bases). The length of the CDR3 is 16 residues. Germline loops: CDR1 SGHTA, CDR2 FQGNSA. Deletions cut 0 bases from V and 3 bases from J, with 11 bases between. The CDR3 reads CASSLASGWYTGELFF. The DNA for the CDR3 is TGTGCCAGCAGCTTAGCATCAGGGTGGTACACCGGGGAGCTGTTTTTT.

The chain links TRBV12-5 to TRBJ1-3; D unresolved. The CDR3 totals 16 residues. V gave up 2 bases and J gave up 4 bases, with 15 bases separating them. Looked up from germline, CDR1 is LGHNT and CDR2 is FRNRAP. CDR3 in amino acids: CASGLNRAQVGNTIYF. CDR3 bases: TGTGCTAGTGGTTTGAACCGGGCCCAGGTAGGAAACACCATATATTTT.

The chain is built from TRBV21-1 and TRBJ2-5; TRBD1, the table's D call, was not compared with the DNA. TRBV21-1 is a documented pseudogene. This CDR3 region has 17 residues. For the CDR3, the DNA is TGTGCCAGCAGCAAAGAAGACAGGGGGAGTAAGGGAGAGACCCAGTACTTC. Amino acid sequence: CASSKEDRGSKGETQYF.

The CDR3 DNA is TGTGCCACCAGCAGAGAGGGACAGACCTACGAGCAGTACTTC. Encoded protein: CATSREGQTYEQYF. The chain carries TRBV15 and TRBJ2-7, with 7 bases lining up with TRBD1. Germline CDR1 LNHNV, CDR2 YYDKDF (reference sequence). V gave up 0 bases and J gave up 2 bases; unmatched junction bases: 1. The CDR3 length is 14 residues.

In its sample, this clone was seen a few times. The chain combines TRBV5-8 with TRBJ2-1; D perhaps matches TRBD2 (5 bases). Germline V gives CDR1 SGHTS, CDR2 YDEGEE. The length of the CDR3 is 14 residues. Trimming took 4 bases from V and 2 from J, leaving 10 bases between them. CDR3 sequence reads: CASSLLVTYNEQFF. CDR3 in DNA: TGTGCCAGCAGCCTACTAGTCACCTACAATGAGCAGTTCTTC.

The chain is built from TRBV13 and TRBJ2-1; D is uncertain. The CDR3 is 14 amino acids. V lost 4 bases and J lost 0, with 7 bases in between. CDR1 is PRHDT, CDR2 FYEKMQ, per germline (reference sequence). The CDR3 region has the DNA TGTGCCAGCAGCTGGTCCACCTCCTACAATGAGCAGTTCTTC. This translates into CASSWSTSYNEQFF.

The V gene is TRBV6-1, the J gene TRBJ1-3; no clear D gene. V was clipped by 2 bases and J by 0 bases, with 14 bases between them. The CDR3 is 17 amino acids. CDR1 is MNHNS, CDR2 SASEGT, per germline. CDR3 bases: TGTGCCAGCAGTGAAAGGGTGGCAGCGAGCTCTGGAAACACCATATATTTT. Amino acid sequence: CASSERVAASSGNTIYF.

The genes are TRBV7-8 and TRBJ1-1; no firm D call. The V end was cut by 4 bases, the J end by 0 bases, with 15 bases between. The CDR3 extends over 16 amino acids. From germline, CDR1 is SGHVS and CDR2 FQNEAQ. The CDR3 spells CASSYLPGSLNTEAFF. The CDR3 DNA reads TGTGCCAGCAGCTACCTGCCCGGGTCCCTGAACACTGAAGCTTTCTTT.